These 22 T cell receptor beta chains were sequenced from one sample in a study of cytomegalovirus exposure and HLA in healthy donors (dated by TCRdb to about 2017). The receptor library was made with the immunoSEQ multiplex PCR assay. For the multiplex PCR, a mixture combining 60 forward primers for TCR Vbeta segments and 13 reverse primers for TCR Jbeta segments was used. TCRdb retrieved this table from immuneACCESS and kept in-frame rearrangements only. Not all clones are present; in checked studies, unresolved V genes account for under half, and no reason is known for the remainder. This sample has roughly 250,000 clones in its table, and roughly 81% of those were observed once. 1.5% to 2% of the sample is in the top ten clones. The sequenced sample was PBMCs. The receptors derive from a middle-aged woman in good health and CMV-seropositive.

The V call is TRBV7-2, the J call TRBJ2-7, with unresolved D. Germline values: CDR1 SGHTA, CDR2 FQGNSA. V was shortened by 0 bases and J by 2 bases, with 5 bases between the two germline ends. The CDR3 runs to 13 residues. As DNA, the CDR3 is TGTGCCAGCAGCTTAGCATACACCTACGAGCAGTACTTC. Translation: CASSLAYTYEQYF.

The V call is TRBV2, the J call TRBJ2-4, with D perhaps TRBD2 (7 bases). V was clipped by 1 base and J by 2 bases, with 15 bases between them. This CDR3 comprises 17 residues. CDR1 is SNHLY, CDR2 FYNNEI, per germline. The CDR3 region has the DNA TGTGCCAGCAGTGAAGTGGGCAGGGGACTAACCAAAAACATTCAGTACTTC. Translated, it gives CASSEVGRGLTKNIQYF.

The rearrangement uses TRBV4-3 and TRBJ2-3; maybe TRBD2 (5 bases). The CDR3 totals 17 residues. The V end lost 0 bases, the J end lost 4 bases, and 17 bases lay between the germline ends. In germline, CDR1 is LGHNA, CDR2 YSLEER. CDR3 nucleotide sequence: TGCGCCAGCAGCCAAGAGCGCGGGCCCCCGAAGCCAGATACGCAGTATTTT. This codes for CASSQERGPPKPDTQYF.

The chain carries TRBV7-2 and TRBJ1-2; D remains ambiguous. There are 15 residues in the CDR3. CDR1 is SGHTA, CDR2 FQGNSA, per germline. Between the trimmed V and J ends, which lost 3 bases and 0 bases, there was a span of 11 bases. For the CDR3, the DNA is TGTGCCAGCAGCTTCCGGGAGCGTACTAACTATGGCTACACCTTC. This gives the protein CASSFRERTNYGYTF.

The chain uses TRBV11-1 and TRBJ2-3; 10 nucleotides agree with TRBD2. After removal of 3 bases from V and 4 bases from J, the junction contained 4 bases not matched to a gene. The CDR3 totals 15 residues. Germline-derived CDR1 and CDR2 are SGHAT and FQDESV (reference sequence). CDR3 sequence (DNA): TGTGCCAGCAGCTTGGCTAGCGGGAGTTCAGATACGCAGTATTTT. It yields the protein CASSLASGSSDTQYF.

V and J are TRBV4-3 and TRBJ2-3; the match to TRBD2 covers 7 bases. The CDR3 totals 16 residues. The junction had 5 bases not matched to a gene; V was cut back by 2 bases and J by 0 bases. CDR1 is LGHNA, CDR2 YSLEER, per germline. The CDR3 spells CASSQWSGESTDTQYF. The CDR3 DNA is TGCGCCAGCAGCCAATGGAGCGGGGAGAGCACAGATACGCAGTATTTT.

This sequence joins TRBV6-1 and TRBJ2-7; D unclear. CDR1 MNHNS and CDR2 SASEGT come from the germline V gene. Deletions cut 1 base from V and 3 bases from J, with 10 bases between. This CDR3 comprises 14 residues. The chain's CDR3 is CASSEVDTLYEQYF. In DNA, the CDR3 is TGTGCCAGCAGTGAAGTAGACACTCTCTACGAGCAGTACTTC.

V gene TRBV4-1 combines with J gene TRBJ2-1, with TRBD2 matching over 9 bases. The ends lost 1 base at V and 7 bases at J; junction bases unmatched: 5. The germline CDR1 and CDR2 sequences are MGHRA and YSYEKL. The CDR3 runs 15 residues. CDR3 bases: TGCGCCAGCAGCCAAGTTGTCCTAGCGGGGAATGAGCAGTTCTTC. Translation: CASSQVVLAGNEQFF.

J is TRBJ2-1 and V is TRBV15, with TRBD1 identical over 7 bases. V lost 3 bases to trimming and J lost 8 bases; unmatched junction nucleotides: 4. The CDR3 sequence is 13 residues long. Germline CDR1 reads LNHNV; CDR2 reads YYDKDF (reference sequence). CDR3: CATSRFTGDEQFF. The DNA of the CDR3 is TGTGCCACCAGCAGGTTTACAGGGGATGAGCAGTTCTTC.

The chain has TRBV29-1 and TRBJ2-7; TRBD1 agrees at 7 bases. This CDR3 spans 11 amino acids. V lost 6 bases and J lost 3; bases outside the gene matches: 2. The germline V gene has CDR1 SQVTM and CDR2 ANQGSEA. The CDR3 protein is CSVGDSYEQYF. Here the CDR3 DNA reads TGCAGCGTGGGGGACAGCTACGAGCAGTACTTC.

The chain is built from TRBV15 and TRBJ1-5; D is unclear. Trimming stripped 1 base from V and 5 bases from J, with 9 bases between. The CDR3 spans 14 residues. CDR1 is LNHNV and CDR2 is YYDKDF in the germline V gene (reference sequence). CDR3 bases: TGTGCCACCAGCAGAGCTCTTGCGGATCAGCCCCAGCATTTT. As protein: CATSRALADQPQHF.

This sequence joins TRBV21-1 and TRBJ1-5. TRBV21-1 is a recognized pseudogene. The CDR3 runs to 16 residues. In DNA form, the CDR3 reads TGTGCCAGCAGCAAAGGCCGGAACTATAGCAATCAGCCCCAGCATTTT. It is translated as CASSKGRNYSNQPQHF.

The V gene is TRBV6-1, the J gene TRBJ2-7, with 10 bases lining up with TRBD2. From germline, CDR1 is MNHNS and CDR2 SASEGT. CDR3 length: 15 residues. The J segment lost 2 bases and the V segment lost 6 bases, leaving 7 bases of the junction unmatched. This chain's CDR3 is CASSQLAGTTYEQYF. The CDR3 DNA is TGTGCCAGCAGCCAACTAGCGGGAACGACCTACGAGCAGTACTTC.

V gene TRBV7-2 combines with J gene TRBJ2-1, with D tentatively TRBD2 (6 bases). The length of the CDR3 is 15 residues. Germline CDR1 and CDR2: SGHTA and FQGNSA. V lost 1 base to trimming and J lost 0 bases, with 7 bases between them. The CDR3 bases are TGTGCCAGCAGCTTAGTCGGGAGCTCCTACAATGAGCAGTTCTTC. Translating gives CASSLVGSSYNEQFF.

The rearrangement links TRBV19 to TRBJ2-5; the match to TRBD1 covers 8 bases. From germline, CDR1 is LNHDA and CDR2 SQIVND (reference sequence). CDR3 length: 14 amino acids. After removal of 3 bases from V and 5 bases from J, the junction contained 5 bases not matched to a gene. The CDR3 DNA is TGTGCCAGTAGTATGCAGGGGGCTCGGGAGACCCAGTACTTC. It encodes CASSMQGARETQYF.

The chain combines TRBV19 with TRBJ1-5, with no clear D. The germline CDR1 and CDR2 sequences are LNHDA and SQIVND (reference sequence). The CDR3 is made up of 15 amino acids. Trimming stripped 0 bases from V and 2 bases from J, with 8 bases between. The CDR3 nucleotides read TGTGCCAGTAGTATAGATGCGAGGGGCAATCAGCCCCAGCATTTT. This gives the protein CASSIDARGNQPQHF.

In its sample, this clone was seen once. The rearrangement uses TRBV28 and TRBJ2-3, with TRBD2 matching over 13 bases. Germline lookup yields CDR1 MDHEN and CDR2 SYDVKM. The CDR3 sequence is 14 residues long. V trimming: 8 bases; J trimming: 6 bases; junction bases outside the gene matches: 5. The CDR3 sequence: CASWTSGGRDTQYF. In DNA, the CDR3 is TGTGCCAGCTGGACTAGCGGGGGACGGGATACGCAGTATTTT. Using reference TRBV28 and TRBJ2-3 for the parts outside the CDR3, the full variable domain is DVKVTQSSRYLVKRTGEKVFLECVQDMDHENMFWYRQDPGLGLRLIYFSYDVKMKEKGDIPEGYSVSREKKERFSLILESASTNQTSMYLCASWTSGGRDTQYFGPGTRLTVL.

The chain joins TRBV29-1 to TRBJ1-1, with D possibly TRBD1 on 6 matching bases. V dropped 1 base and J dropped 10 bases, with 13 bases sitting between them. Germline loops: CDR1 SQVTM, CDR2 ANQGSEA. This CDR3 region has 12 residues. Here the CDR3 reads CSVEGGRSPAFF. CDR3 nucleotides: TGCAGCGTTGAAGGGGGGCGATCCCCAGCTTTCTTT.

Worth noting for this clone: A junction boundary mismatches the germline segment, possibly from a read error. Other DNA sequences in this sample translate to the same CDR3. The chain links TRBV7-2 to TRBJ1-5; weak D call: TRBD1 (5 bases). The CDR3 has 14 amino acids. CDR1 SGHTA and CDR2 FQGNSA come from the germline V gene. The DNA of the CDR3 is TGCGCCAGCAGCGGAGCAGGGAGCAATCAGCCCCAGCATTTT. Protein sequence: CASSGAGSNQPQHF.

The table lists this clone with a few counts. The chain combines TRBV7-3 with TRBJ2-5; 11 positions agree with TRBD2. The CDR3 has 16 amino acids. Unmatched junction bases numbered 5, after V lost 2 bases and J lost 3 bases. The germline V gene encodes CDR1 SGHTA and CDR2 FQGTGA. CDR3: CASSLGTSGREETQYF. The CDR3 region has the DNA TGTGCCAGCAGCTTAGGAACTAGCGGGAGAGAAGAGACCCAGTACTTC.

This sequence joins TRBV5-1 and TRBJ1-1; 7 bases match TRBD1. The ends lost 4 bases at V and 0 bases at J; junction bases unmatched: 9. Germline CDR1 reads SGHRS; CDR2 reads YFSETQ. This CDR3 has 16 amino acids. CDR3 sequence reads: CASSLSSTGLNTEAFF. CDR3 in DNA: TGCGCCAGCAGCCTTTCATCGACAGGGTTGAACACTGAAGCTTTCTTT.

Written as DNA, the CDR3 is TGTGCCAGCAGCCAAGATCTTGCGGGGTACAATGAGCAGTTCTTC. Translation: CASSQDLAGYNEQFF. V is TRBV4-2 and J is TRBJ2-1, with a tentative D call TRBD2 (6 bases). Germline-derived CDR1 and CDR2 are LGHNA and YNFKEQ. The CDR3 totals 15 residues. Trimming shortened V by 0 bases and J by 4 bases, and 10 bases separated the two germline ends.